The clone carrying this T cell receptor beta chain showed up just once. The data originate from a study of blood T cell repertoires in COVID-19. In the study overall: Samples taken during acute and convalescent COVID-19 were collected in the United States, Italy and Spain. PBMCs, B-cell-depleted T cells, or T cells provided the cDNA or gDNA that made up the material.

The germline V gene has CDR1 MNHEY and CDR2 SMNVEV (reference sequence). The ends were cut back, 8 bases at V and 0 bases at J, with 12 bases in the middle. The CDR3 loop spans 14 amino acids. In the original processing: By means of reference gene primer amplification, nucleated cell counts were estimated. Assay: immunoSEQ multiplex PCR; the TCRdb copy retains only in-frame clones and omits some. V, J and clone size derive from that table, while D and trimming were established from the DNA sequence. The data show 14,000 or so clones, 75% to 90% seen once. The chain uses TRBV27 and TRBJ2-3; the D gene is possibly TRBD2 (5 bases). The material sequenced was peripheral blood. The clonotype comes from a man aged 45 to 65 with active COVID-19. CDR3 DNA: TGTGCCAGCGCCCATGACTATAGCACAGATACGCAGTATTTT. Its translation is CASAHDYSTDTQYF.